This T cell receptor (beta chain) was recovered during a study of blood T cells in healthy people across ages. Across the study: There was about one barcoded beta molecule captured by template switching per two T cells. Study results and caveats: Changes in expanded clonotypes were possibly confounded, as the CMV status of donors was unknown. Both naive CD4+ cell counts and diversity were greater in long-lived donors than in aged donors.

Comment on this clonotype: Its antigen is not identified.

Using a J-beta primer mix together with a sample-barcoded 5' primer, a second PCR was run for roughly 6 to 12 cycles. One entry per CDR3 protein, called by TCRdb with MiXCR from the 5' RACE reads. The sample shows some 1.1 million distinct CDR3 sequences, approximately 38% of them seen only once. CDR3 length: 12 residues. Looked up from germline, CDR1 is MGHRA and CDR2 is YSYEKL. Ranging in age from about 6 to 95, the donors were healthy Caucasian individuals from Russia. Sequencing input: blood. This chain links TRBV4-1 with TRBJ2-3, with TRBD2 as a possible D gene (6 bases). This TCR derives from a man younger than 35 in good health. In DNA form, the CDR3 reads TGCGGCCGGGGGAAGGAAACAGATACGCAGTATTTT. Translated, it gives CGRGKETDTQYF.